Presented here are 22 T cell receptor beta chains from one specimen sequenced in a study of blood T cell repertoires in COVID-19. TCRdb's copy holds only in-frame clones and misses some; the assay was immunoSEQ multiplex PCR. The sample lists 200,000 to 250,000 clones; under 90% were seen once. The sequenced material came from PBMCs or T cells enriched from blood (not recorded which). Receptor source: a man aged 55 to 70 who had recovered from COVID-19.

This sequence joins TRBV4-1 and TRBJ2-2, with 8 bases fitting TRBD2. V was clipped by 5 bases and J by 7 bases; unmatched bases: 3. Germline CDR1 reads MGHRA; CDR2 reads YSYEKL. The CDR3 is 13 residues long. CDR3 in amino acids: CASSSGGGGELFF. In DNA form, the CDR3 reads TGCGCCAGCAGCTCCGGGGGGGGCGGGGAGCTGTTTTTT.

The chain joins TRBV5-1 to TRBJ2-3; D might be TRBD2 (6 bases). Trimming left V 0 bases short and J 1 base short, with 15 bases between. The CDR3 runs to 17 residues. Germline V gene data show CDR1 as SGHRS and CDR2 as YFSETQ. For the CDR3, the DNA is TGCGCCAGCAGCTTGGCCAGTGTTAGCGGAGGCACAGATACGCAGTATTTT. Protein sequence: CASSLASVSGGTDTQYF.

The V call is TRBV6-5, the J call TRBJ2-7; TRBD1 matches at 10 bases. V trimming: 6 bases; J trimming: 5 bases; junction bases outside the gene matches: 4. Germline CDR1 reads MNHEY; CDR2 reads SVGAGI. The CDR3 spans 13 residues. The CDR3 spells CASRGQGFHEQYF. The CDR3 region has the DNA TGTGCCAGCAGGGGACAGGGGTTCCACGAGCAGTACTTC.

This sequence joins TRBV6-5 and TRBJ1-1, with 11 bases matching TRBD1. CDR1 and CDR2 from the germline V gene are MNHEY and SVGAGI. J was trimmed by 4 bases and V by 4 bases; bases with no gene match: 8. The CDR3 extends over 16 amino acids. The CDR3 region has the DNA TGTGCCAGCAGTTCCGGACAGGGGGCGCTTATCACTGAAGCTTTCTTT. Its translation: CASSSGQGALITEAFF.

This chain uses TRBV24-1 with TRBJ2-2; D perhaps matches TRBD1 (6 bases). CDR1 and CDR2 from the germline V gene are KGHDR and SFDVKD. The CDR3 is 17 residues long. With 3 bases removed from V and 6 bases from J, the gap between germline ends came to 19 bases. CDR3 DNA: TGTGCCACCAGTGATATGGCAGGGGATCGTTATGCCGGGGAGCTGTTTTTT. It is translated as CATSDMAGDRYAGELFF.

The chain uses TRBV4-3 and TRBJ2-7; TRBD1 aligns across 11 bases. The CDR3 spans 16 residues. J gave up 4 bases and V 4 bases, and 9 bases lay outside the gene matches. Germline V gene data show CDR1 as LGHNA and CDR2 as YSLEER. The CDR3 nucleotides read TGCGCCAGCAGCCCCAAGTTCGGACAGGGGGCTTACGAGCAGTACTTC. Residues: CASSPKFGQGAYEQYF.

This CDR3 is CASNSGQHYEQYF. In nucleotides, the CDR3 is TGTGCCAGCAATTCAGGACAGCACTACGAGCAGTACTTC. The chain is built from TRBV21-1 and TRBJ2-7; TRBD1 is taken as the D call from the table, unchecked against the DNA. TRBV21-1 is reported as a pseudogene. The length of the CDR3 is 13 residues.

The chain employs TRBV6-5 and TRBJ2-2, with D unclear. The CDR3 spans 13 residues. The V gene's germline CDR1 is MNHEY and CDR2 SVGAGI. V lost 4 bases, J lost 6 bases, and 9 bases lay in between. This CDR3 is CASSSSGAGELFF. CDR3 coding DNA: TGTGCCAGCAGTTCCAGTGGTGCCGGGGAGCTGTTTTTT.

J is TRBJ2-7 and V is TRBV12-1; TRBD2 was called by the table and not checked on the DNA. TRBV12-1 is labeled a pseudogene. There are 15 residues in the CDR3. The CDR3 DNA follows: TGTGCCAGCCTCAGGAGGGGCAGAGTTCTCTACGAGCAGTACTTC. This translates into CASLRRGRVLYEQYF.

This clone came up a few times. The chain joins TRBV24-1 to TRBJ1-5, with TRBD1 matching 11 bases. Trimming took 7 bases from V and 7 from J; bases not matched to a gene: 8. The CDR3 runs 15 residues. CDR1 and CDR2 from the germline V gene are KGHDR and SFDVKD. In DNA form, the CDR3 reads TGTGCCACCAGCGCCGGGACAGGGGGACGCCAGCCCCAGCATTTT. Its protein product is CATSAGTGGRQPQHF.

This chain uses TRBV2 with TRBJ1-2, with TRBD1 as a possible D gene (6 bases). The germline V and J ends were trimmed by 3 bases and 3 bases, with 11 bases remaining between them. The CDR3 spans 14 residues. Germline V gene lookup returns CDR1 SNHLY and CDR2 FYNNEI. The CDR3 DNA follows: TGTGCCAGCAGTGACCAGGACAGACACTATGGCTACACCTTC. Translated: CASSDQDRHYGYTF.

This rearrangement joins TRBV2 to TRBJ2-1, with a possible D match to TRBD2 (5 bases). The V and J ends lost 5 bases and 4 bases respectively, with 15 bases between them. CDR1 SNHLY and CDR2 FYNNEI come from the germline V gene. The CDR3 runs to 15 residues. The CDR3 protein is CASSLEGRKYNEQFF. CDR3 DNA sequence: TGTGCCAGCAGTTTAGAGGGAAGGAAATACAATGAGCAGTTCTTC.

A few counts support this clone. The chain links TRBV15 to TRBJ1-5, with TRBD1 as a possible D gene (6 bases). V was cut by 1 base and J by 4 bases, with 11 bases left in between. This CDR3 comprises 15 residues. Germline CDR1 LNHNV, CDR2 YYDKDF (reference sequence). DNA for the CDR3: TGTGCCACCAGCAGAGTCCGGGACATGAATCAGCCCCAGCATTTT. This translates into CATSRVRDMNQPQHF.

CDR3 sequence: CASIHSSGNTIYF. The CDR3 DNA reads as TGTGCCAGCATTCACAGCTCTGGAAACACCATATATTTT. The rearrangement joins TRBV6-5 to TRBJ1-3; D is unclear. The CDR3 has 13 amino acids. CDR1 and CDR2 from the germline V gene are MNHEY and SVGAGI. V shed 7 bases and J shed 0 bases, with 7 bases lying between them.

V usage is TRBV7-9 and J usage is TRBJ2-3; 9 bases are a match to TRBD2. The length of the CDR3 is 16 residues. CDR1 is SEHNR and CDR2 is FQNEAQ in the germline V gene (reference sequence). V gave up 0 bases and J gave up 2 bases; unmatched junction bases: 3. In DNA, the CDR3 is TGTGCCAGCAGCTTAGCGCGCGGGGGGGACACAGATACGCAGTATTTT. This sequence encodes CASSLARGGDTDTQYF.

This clone turned up a few times. The chain uses TRBV5-4 and TRBJ2-5, with TRBD1 identical over 9 bases. V lost 2 bases and J lost 2; bases outside the gene matches: 7. CDR1 SGHNT and CDR2 YYREEE come from the germline V gene (reference sequence). This CDR3 contains 16 residues. CDR3 coding DNA: TGTGCCAGCAGCTTACTTTGGACAGGGGTTCAAGAGACCCAGTACTTC. This codes for CASSLLWTGVQETQYF.

This sequence joins TRBV4-2 and TRBJ2-1, with a weak D call TRBD2 (6 bases). The CDR3 totals 14 residues. Germline CDR1 and CDR2: LGHNA and YNFKEQ. Trimming took off 3 bases at V and 9 bases at J, with 15 bases between the two ends. CDR3: CASSQGPGGGEQFF. The DNA of the CDR3 is TGTGCCAGCAGCCAGGGTCCCGGGGGAGGTGAGCAGTTCTTC.

The V call is TRBV6-5, the J call TRBJ1-6; D may be TRBD1 (5 bases). Germline CDR1 reads MNHEY; CDR2 reads SVGAGI. V was shortened by 6 bases and J by 6 bases, with 12 bases between the two germline ends. This CDR3 contains 14 residues. The CDR3 region is CASSPGTSNSPLHF. In DNA, the CDR3 is TGTGCCAGCAGCCCCGGGACTTCTAATTCACCCCTCCACTTT.

The chain has TRBV7-2 and TRBJ1-1; D unclear. V gave up 3 bases and J gave up 8 bases, with 13 bases separating them. This CDR3 comprises 13 residues. CDR1 is SGHTA, CDR2 FQGNSA, per germline. The CDR3 nucleotides are TGTGCCAGCAGCTTGTGGCAGGATGGGGAAGCTTTCTTT. Translating gives CASSLWQDGEAFF.

The V and J genes are TRBV4-3 and TRBJ1-3, with no clear D. The CDR3 spans 16 residues. The V end was cut by 3 bases, the J end by 0 bases, with 12 bases between. The germline gives CDR1 LGHNA, CDR2 YSLEER. The CDR3 DNA follows: TGCGCCAGCAGCCAGTGGAGATCTCACTCTGGAAACACCATATATTTT. Its translation is CASSQWRSHSGNTIYF.

This chain joins TRBV18 and TRBJ2-3; D not certain. The CDR3 is 15 residues long. Trimming cost V 2 bases and J 1 base, with 10 bases left between them. Per the germline V gene, CDR1 is KGHSH and CDR2 is LQKENI. The CDR3 nucleotides are TGTGCCAGCTCACCAGCAGTCACCGGCACAGATACGCAGTATTTT. Its translation is CASSPAVTGTDTQYF.

The V call is TRBV14, the J call TRBJ2-5; TRBD1 is a possible D gene (5 bases). V gave up 4 bases and J gave up 5 bases, with 14 bases separating them. Germline V gene data show CDR1 as SGHDN and CDR2 as FVKESK. This CDR3 contains 14 residues. The CDR3 sequence: CASSLLQGSETQYF. DNA for the CDR3: TGTGCCAGCAGCCTACTTCAGGGCTCGGAGACCCAGTACTTC.